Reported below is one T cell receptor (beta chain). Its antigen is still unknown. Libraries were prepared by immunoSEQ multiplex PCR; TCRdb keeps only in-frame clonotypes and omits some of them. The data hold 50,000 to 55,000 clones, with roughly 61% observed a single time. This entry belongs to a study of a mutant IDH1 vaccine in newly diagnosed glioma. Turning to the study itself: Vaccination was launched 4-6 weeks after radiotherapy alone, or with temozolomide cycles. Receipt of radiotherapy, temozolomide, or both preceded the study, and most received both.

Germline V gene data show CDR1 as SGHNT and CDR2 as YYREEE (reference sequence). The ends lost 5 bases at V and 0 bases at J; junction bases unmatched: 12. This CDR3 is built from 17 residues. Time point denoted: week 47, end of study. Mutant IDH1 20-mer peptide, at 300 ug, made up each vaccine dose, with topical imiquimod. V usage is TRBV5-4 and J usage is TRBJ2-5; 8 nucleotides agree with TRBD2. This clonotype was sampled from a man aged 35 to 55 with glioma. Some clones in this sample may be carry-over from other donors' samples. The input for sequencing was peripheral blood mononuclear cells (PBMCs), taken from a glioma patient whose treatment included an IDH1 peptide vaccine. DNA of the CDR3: TGTGCCAGCAGTCCCTCCTCGCTAGCGGGTTACCAAGAGACCCAGTACTTC. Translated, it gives CASSPSSLAGYQETQYF.